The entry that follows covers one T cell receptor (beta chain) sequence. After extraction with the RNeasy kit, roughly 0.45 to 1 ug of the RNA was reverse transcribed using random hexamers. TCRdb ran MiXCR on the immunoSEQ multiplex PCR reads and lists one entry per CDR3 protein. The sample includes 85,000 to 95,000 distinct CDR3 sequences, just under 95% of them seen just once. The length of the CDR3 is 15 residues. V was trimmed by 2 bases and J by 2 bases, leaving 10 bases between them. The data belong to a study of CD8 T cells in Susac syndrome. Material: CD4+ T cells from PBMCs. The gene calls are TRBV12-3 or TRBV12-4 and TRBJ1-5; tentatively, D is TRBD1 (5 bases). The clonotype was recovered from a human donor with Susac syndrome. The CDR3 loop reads CASSLRGRGNQPQHF. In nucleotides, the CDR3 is TGTGCCAGCAGTTTAAGGGGTAGGGGCAATCAGCCCCAGCATTTT.